What follows describes a single T cell receptor beta chain. Antigen specificity is unknown. The CDR3 totals 15 residues. In germline, CDR1 is MNHEY, CDR2 SVGAGI. Trimming stripped 0 bases from V and 7 bases from J, with 12 bases between. Naive CD45RA+ and memory CD45RO+ CD4+ or CD8+ T cells were FACS-sorted. The data were obtained in a study of regulatory dendritic cells for organ transplantation. Study observations and caveats: Naive T cells showed high diversity, memory cells less, memory CD8+ least. Memory CD8+ clonal expansion seemed more limited with regulatory than mature dendritic cells.

Assay: immunoSEQ multiplex PCR; the TCRdb copy retains only in-frame clones and omits some. The sample holds about 34,000 clones, 85% to 90% seen once. This receptor was taken from a human donor in good health. Specimen: naive CD4+ T cells from blood. Subset specified: CD45RA+ naive T cells. The rearrangement joins TRBV6-5 to TRBJ2-2, with D perhaps TRBD1 (6 bases). CDR3 residues: CASSYSNLQGGELFF. The DNA for the CDR3 is TGTGCCAGCAGTTACTCGAACTTACAGGGCGGGGAGCTGTTTTTT.